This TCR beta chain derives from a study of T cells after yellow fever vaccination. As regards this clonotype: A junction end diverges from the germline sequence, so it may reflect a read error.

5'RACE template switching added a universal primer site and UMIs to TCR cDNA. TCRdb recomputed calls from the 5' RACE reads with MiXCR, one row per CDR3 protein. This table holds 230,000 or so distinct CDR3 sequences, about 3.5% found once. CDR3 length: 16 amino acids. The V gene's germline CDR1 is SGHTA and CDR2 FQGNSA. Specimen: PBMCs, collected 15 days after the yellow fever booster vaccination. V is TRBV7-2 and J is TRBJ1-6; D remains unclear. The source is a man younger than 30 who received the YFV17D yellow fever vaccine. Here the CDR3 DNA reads TGTGCCAGCACCGGAGCAGACCTCTCCTATACTTCACCCCTCCACTTT. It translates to CASTGADLSYTSPLHF.